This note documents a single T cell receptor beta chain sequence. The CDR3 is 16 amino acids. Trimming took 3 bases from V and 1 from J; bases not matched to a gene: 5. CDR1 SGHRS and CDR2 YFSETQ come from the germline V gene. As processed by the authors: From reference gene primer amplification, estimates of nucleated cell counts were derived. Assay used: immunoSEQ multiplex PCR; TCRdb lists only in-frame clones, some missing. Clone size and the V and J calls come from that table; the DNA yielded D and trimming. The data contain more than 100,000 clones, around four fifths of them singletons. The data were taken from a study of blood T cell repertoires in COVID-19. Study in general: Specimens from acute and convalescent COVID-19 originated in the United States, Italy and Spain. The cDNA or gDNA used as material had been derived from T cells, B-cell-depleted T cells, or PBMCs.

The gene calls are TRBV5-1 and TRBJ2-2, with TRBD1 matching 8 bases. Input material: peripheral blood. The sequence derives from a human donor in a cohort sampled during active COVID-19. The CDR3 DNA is TGCGCCAGCAGCTCGTCCGGGACAGGGAACACCGGGGAGCTGTTTTTT. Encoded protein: CASSSSGTGNTGELFF.